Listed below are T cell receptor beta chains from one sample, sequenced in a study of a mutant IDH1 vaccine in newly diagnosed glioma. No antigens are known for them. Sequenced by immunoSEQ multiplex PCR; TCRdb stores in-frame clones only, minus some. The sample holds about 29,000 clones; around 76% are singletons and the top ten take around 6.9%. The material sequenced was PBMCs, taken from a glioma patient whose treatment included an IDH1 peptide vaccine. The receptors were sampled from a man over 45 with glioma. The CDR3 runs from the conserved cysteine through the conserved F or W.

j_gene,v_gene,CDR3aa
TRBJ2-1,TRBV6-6,CASRLTSGSDEQFF
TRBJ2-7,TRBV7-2,CASSPTGLTGVQYF
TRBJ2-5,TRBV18,CASSPGGAGETQYF
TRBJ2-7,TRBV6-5,CASSRGEDEQYF
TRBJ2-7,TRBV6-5,CASSYSRRGATYEQYF
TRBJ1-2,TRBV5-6,CASSLYGPRGGYTF
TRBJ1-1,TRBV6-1,CASRLTAALNTEAFF
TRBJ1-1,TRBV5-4,CASSPKGHTEAFF
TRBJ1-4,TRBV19,CASIATNEKLFF
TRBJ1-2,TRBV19,CASSPDTRESYYGYTF
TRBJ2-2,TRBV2,CASSSERQDTGELFF
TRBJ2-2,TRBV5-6,CASSATGNITGELFF
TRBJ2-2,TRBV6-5,CASSYSTLNTGELFF
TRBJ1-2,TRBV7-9,CASSSSDRGHYGYTF
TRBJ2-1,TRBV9,CASSDRQGGEQFF
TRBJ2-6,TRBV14,CASSQDISSWANVLTF
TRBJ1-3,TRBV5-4,CASSPFRGNTIYF
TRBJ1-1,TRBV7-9,CASSSGDMNTEAFF
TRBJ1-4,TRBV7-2,CASSLAQGVGEKLFF
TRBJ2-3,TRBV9,CASSVGQVANTQYF
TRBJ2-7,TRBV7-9,CASSPGQVSGEQYF